What follows are 24 T cell receptor beta chains derived from one specimen sequenced in a study of Graves' ophthalmopathy and Graves' hyperthyroidism (dated by TCRdb to the late 2010s). Sequencing was performed on an Illumina HiSeq 2000. For repertoire sequencing, the TCR beta CDR3 regions were amplified from RNA transcripts. A first-round RT-PCR used HTBI primers with the Qiagen OneStep RT-PCR kit, followed by a second-round multiplex PCR, size selection and purification. The raw public reads went through TCRdb reprocessing: fastp at Q25, MiXCR clone calling, in-frame beta chains kept. Each CDR3 protein gets just one entry, which takes the most common genes and DNA from the rows behind it. For this sample the table gives 650,000 to 900,000 distinct CDR3 sequences, of which roughly 40% were detected only once. The ten largest clonotypes hold roughly 46% of the sample. The sample comprised peripheral blood. The receptor set was obtained from an adult man with Graves' ophthalmopathy.

This clonotype was seen a single time. The junction departs from germline at one end; a sequencing error may be responsible. V and J are TRBV19 and TRBJ1-5; 8 bases fit TRBD1. The CDR3 runs to 17 residues. Germline V gene data show CDR1 as LNHDA and CDR2 as SQIVND (reference sequence). The CDR3 sequence is CASSMNRGSKRNRPQHF. Here the CDR3 DNA reads TGTGCCAGTAGTATGAACAGGGGGAGTAAAAGGAATCGGCCCCAGCATTTT.

The chain recombines TRBV24-1 with TRBJ1-5; 7 bases agree with TRBD1. The germline V gene has CDR1 KGHDR and CDR2 SFDVKD. With V trimmed by 3 bases and J by 11 bases, 9 bases remained unmatched. This CDR3 is 14 amino acids long. CDR3 residues: CATSDDYRGETQHF. As DNA, the CDR3 is TGTGCCACCAGTGATGATTACAGGGGAGAGACCCAGCATTTT.

The CDR3 bases are TGTGCCAGCAGACCAGGGGTTCGGAATTCACCCCTCCACTTT. This gives the protein CASRPGVRNSPLHF. The V and J genes are TRBV12-3 or TRBV12-4 and TRBJ1-6, with D possibly TRBD1 on 6 matching bases. The V end lost 6 bases, the J end lost 7 bases, and 13 bases lay between the germline ends. CDR3 length: 14 amino acids.

This clonotype turned up a few times. The chain couples TRBV29-1 to TRBJ2-2; 10 bases agree with TRBD1. The V gene end was trimmed by 7 bases and the J gene end by 6 bases; junction bases not matched to a gene: 2. Per the germline V gene, CDR1 is SQVTM and CDR2 is ANQGSEA. This CDR3 spans 12 amino acids. The CDR3 spells CSAGTGAGELFF. The CDR3 DNA reads TGCAGCGCTGGGACAGGGGCCGGGGAGCTGTTTTTT.

The rearrangement links TRBV7-2 to TRBJ1-5; D possibly corresponds to TRBD1 (5 bases). The CDR3 covers 16 residues. Between the trimmed V and J ends, which lost 9 bases and 0 bases, there was a span of 18 bases. The V gene's germline CDR1 is SGHTA and CDR2 FQGNSA. The CDR3 DNA is TGTGCCAGTGCAGGGCGCGTATCCTATAGCAATCAGCCCCAGCATTTT. It encodes CASAGRVSYSNQPQHF.

This clonotype was counted ten times or more. The V and J genes are TRBV6-1 and TRBJ1-2; 7 nucleotides align to TRBD1. Per germline, CDR1 MNHNS and CDR2 SASEGT. The trim removed 7 bases at V and 4 bases at J, leaving 3 bases unmatched. This CDR3 region has 12 residues. The CDR3 reads CASTRQGYGYTF. As DNA, the CDR3 is TGTGCCAGCACCAGACAGGGCTATGGCTACACCTTC.

The sample holds many counts of this clonotype. The chain uses TRBV29-1 and TRBJ2-5, with TRBD2 identical over 11 bases. Germline-derived CDR1 and CDR2 are SQVTM and ANQGSEA. The CDR3 loop spans 12 amino acids. J lost 5 bases, V lost 7 bases, and 3 bases had no gene match. CDR3 nucleotide sequence: TGCAGCGGTAGCGGGGGGGAGGAGACCCAGTACTTC. Residues: CSGSGGEETQYF.

This clonotype was seen repeatedly, ten times or more. V and J are TRBV14 and TRBJ2-7; D is unclear. V gave up 1 base and J gave up 2 bases, with 12 bases separating them. CDR1 and CDR2 (germline): SGHDN, FVKESK. This CDR3 comprises 15 residues. CDR3 protein: CASSQVGRPTYEQYF. In DNA, the CDR3 is TGTGCCAGCAGCCAAGTGGGCCGTCCCACCTACGAGCAGTACTTC.

The chain joins TRBV25-1 to TRBJ2-7; 10 bases match TRBD2. The CDR3 is 17 residues long. V dropped 5 bases and J dropped 5; count of bases not matched to a gene: 15. Germline V gives CDR1 MGHDK, CDR2 SYGVNS. The CDR3 loop reads CASSPPGTSVWGDEQYF. In DNA, the CDR3 is TGTGCCAGCAGTCCCCCGGGGACTAGCGTATGGGGGGACGAGCAGTACTTC.

This sequence joins TRBV12-3 or TRBV12-4 and TRBJ2-2; the D is unclear. The CDR3 runs 15 residues. Trimming left V 4 bases short and J 7 bases short, with 16 bases between. The CDR3 loop reads CASSSPLRLNGELFF. In DNA, the CDR3 is TGTGCCAGCAGTTCGCCGCTTCGGTTGAACGGGGAGCTGTTTTTT.

This clonotype was counted only a few times. This chain links TRBV6-6 with TRBJ1-3, with D tentatively TRBD1 (6 bases). This CDR3 region has 17 residues. Germline V gives CDR1 MNHNY, CDR2 SVGAGI (reference sequence). Trimming left V 5 bases short and J 3 bases short, with 20 bases between. For the CDR3, the DNA is TGTGCCAGCAGTCGTCGGGTGTCGGGGGCGATTGGAAACACCATATATTTT. Encoded protein: CASSRRVSGAIGNTIYF.

This clonotype appeared once. This rearrangement joins TRBV7-2 to TRBJ2-5; 11 bases align to TRBD2. CDR1 is SGHTA and CDR2 is FQGNSA in the germline V gene. The CDR3 loop spans 18 amino acids. The J segment lost 2 bases and the V segment lost 4 bases, leaving 12 bases of the junction unmatched. CDR3 protein: CASSSEYTTSGEQETQYF. The CDR3 coding sequence is TGTGCCAGCAGCTCCGAATACACGACTAGCGGGGAGCAAGAGACCCAGTACTTC.

There are a few counts of this clonotype. The chain recombines TRBV7-9 with TRBJ1-3, with TRBD1 matching 7 bases. The CDR3 consists of 16 residues. Germline CDR1 SEHNR, CDR2 FQNEAQ (reference sequence). V lost 6 bases, J lost 4 bases, and 12 bases stayed unmatched. CDR3 residues: CASSFDREKGGNTIYF. The CDR3 nucleotides are TGTGCCAGCAGTTTCGACAGGGAAAAAGGCGGAAACACCATATATTTT.

V gene TRBV7-3 combines with J gene TRBJ1-5; the D gene is possibly TRBD1 (5 bases). Trimming took off 5 bases at V and 7 bases at J, with 18 bases between the two ends. The CDR3 totals 15 residues. Germline V lookup: CDR1 SGHTA, CDR2 FQGTGA. This chain's CDR3 is CASSQRDALGQPQHF. The DNA for the CDR3 is TGTGCCAGCAGCCAGAGGGACGCCCTGGGGCAGCCCCAGCATTTT.

The chain combines TRBV20-1 with TRBJ2-5, with no clear D. This CDR3 comprises 12 residues. Trimming took off 0 bases at V and 10 bases at J, with 12 bases between the two ends. In germline, CDR1 is DFQATT, CDR2 SNEGSKA (reference sequence). The CDR3 DNA reads TGCAGTGCTAGAGATGGACGCGTGGGCCAGTACTTC. It encodes CSARDGRVGQYF.

In its sample, this clonotype was seen many times. The V and J genes are TRBV7-9 and TRBJ2-6; no clear D gene. Trimming shortened V by 2 bases and J by 0 bases, and 11 bases separated the two germline ends. The CDR3 length is 17 residues. In germline, CDR1 is SEHNR, CDR2 FQNEAQ (reference sequence). The CDR3, as DNA: TGTGCCAGCAGCTTATCGTTAGGGAACTCTGGGGCCAACGTCCTGACTTTC. Its translation: CASSLSLGNSGANVLTF.

This clonotype showed up just once. The rearrangement links TRBV24-1 to TRBJ1-5; 8 bases are shared with TRBD1. CDR1 KGHDR and CDR2 SFDVKD come from the germline V gene. V dropped 5 bases and J dropped 4; count of bases not matched to a gene: 12. The CDR3 runs 17 residues. CDR3 nucleotides: TGTGCCACCAGTGCCCCCCGAAGGACAGGGACAAATCAGCCCCAGCATTTT. This encodes CATSAPRRTGTNQPQHF.

Here the CDR3 DNA reads TGTGCCAGCGGCCCTGGGGATACGCAGTATTTT. As protein: CASGPGDTQYF. This sequence joins TRBV25-1 and TRBJ2-3, with D unresolved. Germline values: CDR1 MGHDK, CDR2 SYGVNS. V was pared by 8 bases and J by 6 bases, with 9 bases between. This CDR3 spans 11 amino acids.

The chain links TRBV29-1 to TRBJ2-6, with TRBD2 matching over 8 bases. The CDR3 length is 15 residues. Germline CDR1 and CDR2: SQVTM and ANQGSEA. The junction had 4 bases not matched to a gene; V was cut back by 3 bases and J by 3 bases. This chain's CDR3 is CSVDSGGVGANVLTF. In DNA, the CDR3 is TGCAGCGTTGATTCCGGGGGGGTTGGGGCCAACGTCCTGACTTTC.

The chain uses TRBV15 and TRBJ2-3, with D possibly being TRBD2 (5 bases). Germline V gives CDR1 LNHNV, CDR2 YYDKDF (reference sequence). Trimming cost V 0 bases and J 2 bases, with 18 bases left between them. The CDR3 length is 18 residues. CDR3: CATSRERWGVLVTDTQYF. CDR3 nucleotides: TGTGCCACCAGCAGAGAACGGTGGGGAGTCTTGGTCACAGATACGCAGTATTTT.

Details on this clonotype: This clone may be a read error of a much larger clone one base away. The chain is built from TRBV10-3 and TRBJ1-1, with no clear D. The CDR3 runs to 15 residues. The V gene's germline CDR1 is ENHRY and CDR2 SYGVKD. The CDR3 here is CTSSTRPRENTEAFF. In nucleotides, the CDR3 is TGTACCAGCAGTACCCGTCCACGGGAGAACACTGAAGCTTTCTTT.

The rearrangement joins TRBV20-1 to TRBJ1-2, with TRBD1 as a possible D gene (5 bases). Germline CDR1 and CDR2: DFQATT and SNEGSKA (reference sequence). This CDR3 comprises 15 residues. Trimming stripped 6 bases from V and 3 bases from J, with 20 bases between. The chain's CDR3 is CSARRGGSYYYGYTF. Written as DNA, the CDR3 is TGCAGTGCCCGACGGGGGGGGTCCTACTACTATGGCTACACCTTC.

This clonotype appeared a few times. The gene calls are TRBV2 and TRBJ2-7, with D possibly being TRBD1 (6 bases). This CDR3 has 15 amino acids. Per the germline V gene, CDR1 is SNHLY and CDR2 is FYNNEI. V lost 1 base to trimming and J lost 5 bases, with 15 bases between them. The CDR3 loop reads CASSEGAGQINEQYF. The CDR3 nucleotides read TGTGCCAGCAGTGAAGGGGCAGGACAGATCAACGAGCAGTACTTC.

The J gene is TRBJ1-5, the V gene TRBV6-5; TRBD1 agrees at 10 bases. V lost 6 bases, J lost 5 bases, and 4 bases stayed unmatched. CDR3 length: 14 residues. From germline, CDR1 is MNHEY and CDR2 SVGAGI. CDR3 loop: CASRQGTGDQPQHF. Here the CDR3 DNA reads TGTGCCAGCAGACAAGGGACAGGGGATCAGCCCCAGCATTTT.